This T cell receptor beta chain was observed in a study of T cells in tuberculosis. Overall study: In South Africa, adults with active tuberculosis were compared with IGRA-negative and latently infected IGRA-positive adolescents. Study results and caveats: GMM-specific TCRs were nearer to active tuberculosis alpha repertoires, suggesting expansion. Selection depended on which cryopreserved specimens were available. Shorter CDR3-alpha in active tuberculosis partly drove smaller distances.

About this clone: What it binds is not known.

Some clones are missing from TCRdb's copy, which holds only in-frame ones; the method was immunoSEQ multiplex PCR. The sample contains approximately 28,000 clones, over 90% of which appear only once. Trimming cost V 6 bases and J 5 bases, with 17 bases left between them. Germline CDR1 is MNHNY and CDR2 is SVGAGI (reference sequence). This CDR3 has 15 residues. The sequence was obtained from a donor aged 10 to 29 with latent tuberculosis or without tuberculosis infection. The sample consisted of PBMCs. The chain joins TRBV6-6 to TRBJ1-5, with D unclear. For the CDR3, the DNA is TGTGCCAGCAGCCCTACCCAGACACCTTATCAGCCCCAGCATTTT. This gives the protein CASSPTQTPYQPQHF.